This TCR beta chain derives from a study of blood T cell repertoires in COVID-19. Trimming cost V 8 bases and J 4 bases; bases outside gene matches: 11. The CDR3 sequence is 16 residues long. Per the germline V gene, CDR1 is SGHRS and CDR2 is YFSETQ. TCRdb's copy holds only in-frame clones and misses some; the assay was immunoSEQ multiplex PCR. The sample shows some 200,000 clones, 80% of them seen only once. The sequencing sample was made of peripheral blood. The chain has TRBV5-1 and TRBJ2-2; 10 positions agree with TRBD2. The TCR comes from a human donor in a cohort sampled during active COVID-19. CDR3 in DNA: TGCGCCAGTATTCTGGCAGCGGGAGGGCCCACCGGGGAGCTGTTTTTT. It is translated as CASILAAGGPTGELFF.